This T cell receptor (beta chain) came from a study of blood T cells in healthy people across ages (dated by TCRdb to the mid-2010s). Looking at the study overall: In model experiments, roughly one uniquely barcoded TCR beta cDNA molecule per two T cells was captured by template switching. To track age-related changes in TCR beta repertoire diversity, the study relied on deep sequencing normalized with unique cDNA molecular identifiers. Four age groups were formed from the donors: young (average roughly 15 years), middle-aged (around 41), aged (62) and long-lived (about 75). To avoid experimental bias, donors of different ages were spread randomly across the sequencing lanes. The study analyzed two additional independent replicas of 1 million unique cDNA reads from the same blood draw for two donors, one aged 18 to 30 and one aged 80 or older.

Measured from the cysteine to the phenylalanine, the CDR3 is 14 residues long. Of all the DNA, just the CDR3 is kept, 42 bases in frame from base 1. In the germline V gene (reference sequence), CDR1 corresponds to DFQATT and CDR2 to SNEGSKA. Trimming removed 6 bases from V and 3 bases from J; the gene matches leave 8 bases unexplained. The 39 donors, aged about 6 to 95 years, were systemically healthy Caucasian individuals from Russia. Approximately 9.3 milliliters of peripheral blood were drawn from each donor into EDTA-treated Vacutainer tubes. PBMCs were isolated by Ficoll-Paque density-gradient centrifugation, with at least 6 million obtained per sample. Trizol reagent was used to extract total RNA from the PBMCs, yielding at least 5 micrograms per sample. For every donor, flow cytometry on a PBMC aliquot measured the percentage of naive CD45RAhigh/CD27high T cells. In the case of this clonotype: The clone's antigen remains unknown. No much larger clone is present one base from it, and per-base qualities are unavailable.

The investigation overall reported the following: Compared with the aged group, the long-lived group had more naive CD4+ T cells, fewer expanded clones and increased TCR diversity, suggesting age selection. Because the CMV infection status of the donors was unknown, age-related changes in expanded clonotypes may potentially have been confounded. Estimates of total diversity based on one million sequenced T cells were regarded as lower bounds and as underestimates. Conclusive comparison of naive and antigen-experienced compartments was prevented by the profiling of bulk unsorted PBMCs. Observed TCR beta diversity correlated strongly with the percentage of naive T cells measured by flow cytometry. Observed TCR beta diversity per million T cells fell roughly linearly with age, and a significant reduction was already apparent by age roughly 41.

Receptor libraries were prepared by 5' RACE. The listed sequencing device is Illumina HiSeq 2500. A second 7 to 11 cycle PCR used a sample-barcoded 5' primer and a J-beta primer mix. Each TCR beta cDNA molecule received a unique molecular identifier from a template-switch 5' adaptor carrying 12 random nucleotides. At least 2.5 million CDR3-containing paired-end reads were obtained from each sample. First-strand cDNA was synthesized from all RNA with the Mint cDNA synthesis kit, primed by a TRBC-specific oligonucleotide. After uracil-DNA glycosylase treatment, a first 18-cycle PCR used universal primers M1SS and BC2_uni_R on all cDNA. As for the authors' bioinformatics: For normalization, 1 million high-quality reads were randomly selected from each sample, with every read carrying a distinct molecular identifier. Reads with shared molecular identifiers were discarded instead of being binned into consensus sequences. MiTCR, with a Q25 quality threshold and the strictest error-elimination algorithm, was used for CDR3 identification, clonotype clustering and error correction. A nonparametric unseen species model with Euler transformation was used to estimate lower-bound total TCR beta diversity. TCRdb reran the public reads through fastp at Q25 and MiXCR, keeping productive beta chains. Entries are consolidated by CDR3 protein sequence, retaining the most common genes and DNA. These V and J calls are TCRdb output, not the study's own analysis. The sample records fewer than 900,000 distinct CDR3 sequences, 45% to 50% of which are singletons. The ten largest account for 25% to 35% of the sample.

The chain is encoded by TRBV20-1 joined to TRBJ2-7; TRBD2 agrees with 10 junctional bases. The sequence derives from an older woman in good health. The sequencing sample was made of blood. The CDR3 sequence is CSAWTSGGRYEQYF. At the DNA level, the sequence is TGCAGTGCCTGGACTAGCGGAGGCCGCTACGAGCAGTACTTC.